Below, 22 T cell receptor beta chains from the same sample are listed, as sequenced in a study of beta chain features in type 1 diabetes. Study results and limitations: Shorter TCRB CDR3s, moderately but significantly so, marked every one of the four CD4+ subsets in Type 1 diabetes patients.

Every bit of the isolated RNA underwent reverse transcription, so sequencing read expressed TCRB transcripts. TCRdb's copy holds only in-frame clones and misses some; the assay was immunoSEQ multiplex PCR. The table includes about 660,000 clones, over 12% detected once. The antigens of these receptors remain unknown. Specimen: naive CD4+ T cells from blood. Receptor source: a man aged 18 to 29 with type 1 diabetes.

This clone has only a few counts. V is TRBV14 and J is TRBJ2-4; 7 nucleotides agree with TRBD1. J lost 4 bases, V lost 7 bases, and 4 bases had no gene match. The length of the CDR3 is 13 residues. Germline CDR1 is SGHDN and CDR2 is FVKESK. CDR3 region: CASTGTEKNIQYF. The CDR3 DNA sequence: TGTGCCAGCACCGGGACAGAGAAAAACATTCAGTACTTC.

The sample holds a few counts of this clone. The chain combines TRBV13 with TRBJ2-1; TRBD1 or TRBD2 may be the D gene (5 bases each). V was trimmed by 5 bases and J by 6 bases, leaving 17 bases between them. This CDR3 spans 15 amino acids. CDR1 is PRHDT, CDR2 FYEKMQ, per germline (reference sequence). In DNA, the CDR3 is TGTGCCAGCAGCATCGCCCTCCGGGACCCCAATGAGCAGTTCTTC. It yields the protein CASSIALRDPNEQFF.

This clone has only a few counts. The chain has TRBV9 and TRBJ2-1; TRBD1 matches 7 bases. Trimming cost V 0 bases and J 7 bases; bases outside gene matches: 4. CDR1 is SGDLS and CDR2 is YYNGEE in the germline V gene. The length of the CDR3 is 14 residues. CDR3 in amino acids: CASSVDPGGNEQFF. The CDR3 DNA follows: TGTGCCAGCAGCGTAGACCCAGGGGGAAATGAGCAGTTCTTC.

The gene calls are TRBV30 and TRBJ1-5, with D unresolved. There are 13 residues in the CDR3. The V gene's germline CDR1 is GTSNPN and CDR2 SVGIG (reference sequence). The V gene lost 1 base and the J gene lost 7 bases, with 11 bases spanning the gap. The CDR3 sequence is CAWSDVGGQPQHF. The CDR3 bases are TGTGCCTGGAGTGATGTCGGCGGGCAGCCCCAGCATTTT.

The V call is TRBV7-9, the J call TRBJ2-5; 8 nucleotides line up with TRBD1. Germline-derived CDR1 and CDR2 are SEHNR and FQNEAQ (reference sequence). V lost 5 bases and J lost 1; bases outside the gene matches: 3. The CDR3 is 14 residues long. The CDR3 protein is CASSTGTGQETQYF. The CDR3 region has the DNA TGTGCCAGCAGCACGGGGACAGGCCAAGAGACCCAGTACTTC.

This clone was detected a few times. V and J are TRBV18 and TRBJ1-2; D uncertain. The CDR3 is 14 amino acids. Germline values: CDR1 KGHSH, CDR2 LQKENI. Trimming took 2 bases from V and 2 from J, leaving 9 bases between them. The CDR3 sequence is CASSPDGGNYGYTF. The CDR3 DNA reads TGTGCCAGCTCACCAGACGGCGGAAACTATGGCTACACCTTC.

This clone turned up a few times. The V call is TRBV4-2, the J call TRBJ2-3, with TRBD2 identical over 7 bases. V gave up 4 bases and J gave up 4 bases; unmatched junction bases: 14. The CDR3 is made up of 17 amino acids. The germline V gene encodes CDR1 LGHNA and CDR2 YNFKEQ. This CDR3 is CASSPSQARGTADTQYF. The CDR3 DNA is TGTGCCAGCAGCCCCTCACAGGCGCGGGGGACTGCAGATACGCAGTATTTT.

A few counts support this clone. This chain uses TRBV4-2 with TRBJ2-3; D might be TRBD2 (5 bases). V lost 0 bases and J 5 bases, leaving 12 bases between the germline ends. The CDR3 covers 15 residues. Germline values: CDR1 LGHNA, CDR2 YNFKEQ. This chain's CDR3 is CASSQDQRPGDTQYF. The CDR3 nucleotides are TGTGCCAGCAGCCAAGATCAGCGGCCGGGAGATACGCAGTATTTT.

As for this clone: Different DNA sequences within this sample yield the same CDR3. The chain employs TRBV18 and TRBJ1-5; no firm D call. There are 14 residues in the CDR3. V lost 0 bases and J lost 0, with 3 bases in between. In germline, CDR1 is KGHSH, CDR2 LQKENI. The CDR3 sequence: CASSPPYSNQPQHF. CDR3 nucleotides: TGTGCCAGCTCACCACCTTATAGCAATCAGCCCCAGCATTTT. The whole variable domain, filled in from reference TRBV18 and TRBJ1-5, reads NAGVMQNPRHLVRRRGQEARLRCSPMKGHSHVYWYRQLPEEGLKFMVYLQKENIIDESGMPKERFSAEFPKEGPSILRIQQVVRGDSAAYFCASSPPYSNQPQHFGDGTRLSIL.

The chain links TRBV2 to TRBJ2-5; D is perhaps TRBD1 or TRBD2 (5 bases each). This CDR3 has 12 residues. V was cut by 7 bases and J by 4 bases, with 10 bases left in between. Germline CDR1 is SNHLY and CDR2 is FYNNEI. CDR3 amino acids: CASMLGTETQYF. The CDR3 nucleotides read TGTGCCAGCATGCTAGGGACAGAGACCCAGTACTTC.

Points on this clone: Other nucleotide sequences from this sample produce the same CDR3. V gene TRBV5-1 combines with J gene TRBJ2-1, with D perhaps TRBD1 (6 bases). Germline assignment: CDR1 SGHRS and CDR2 YFSETQ. This CDR3 is 14 amino acids long. Between the trimmed V and J ends, which lost 4 bases and 3 bases, there was a span of 11 bases. The CDR3 DNA reads as TGCGCCAGCAGCCCCGGACAGATCTACAATGAGCAGTTCTTC. Amino acids: CASSPGQIYNEQFF. Drawing the rest from reference TRBV5-1 and TRBJ2-1, the complete variable domain is KAGVTQTPRYLIKTRGQQVTLSCSPISGHRSVSWYQQTPGQGLQFLFEYFSETQRNKGNFPGRFSGRQFSNSRSEMNVSTLELGDSALYLCASSPGQIYNEQFFGPGTRLTVL.

This clone was seen only a few times. The CDR3 loop is CASAGTHNEQFF. The DNA of the CDR3 is TGTGCCAGCGCCGGGACTCACAATGAGCAGTTCTTC. This chain joins TRBV9 and TRBJ2-1; D might be TRBD2 (6 bases). Germline lookup yields CDR1 SGDLS and CDR2 YYNGEE. This CDR3 spans 12 amino acids. V lost 7 bases and J 5 bases, leaving 10 bases between the germline ends.

The chain joins TRBV9 to TRBJ2-5, with 8 bases that match TRBD2. Germline V gene lookup returns CDR1 SGDLS and CDR2 YYNGEE. Trimming removed 6 bases from V and 2 bases from J; junction bases left unmatched: 6. The CDR3 runs to 14 residues. The CDR3 protein is CASTLSGTQETQYF. The CDR3 nucleotides are TGTGCCAGCACCCTTAGCGGGACTCAAGAGACCCAGTACTTC.

This clone was counted once. V is TRBV5-6 and J is TRBJ2-3; TRBD2 aligns across 11 bases. The ends lost 1 base at V and 7 bases at J; junction bases unmatched: 11. Per germline, CDR1 SGHDT and CDR2 YYEEEE. This CDR3 spans 17 amino acids. Here the CDR3 reads CASSLIASGRTTYTQYF. In DNA, the CDR3 is TGTGCCAGCAGCTTGATCGCTAGCGGGAGGACTACATATACGCAGTATTTT. Filled out from reference TRBV5-6 and TRBJ2-3, the complete variable domain reads DAGVTQSPTHLIKTRGQQVTLRCSPKSGHDTVSWYQQALGQGPQFIFQYYEEEERQRGNFPDRFSGHQFPNYSSELNVNALLLGDSALYLCASSLIASGRTTYTQYFGPGTRLTVL.

This chain connects TRBV4-2 to TRBJ1-4; a possible D gene is TRBD1 (6 bases). CDR3 length equals 16 residues. With 7 bases removed from V and 5 bases from J, the gap between germline ends came to 20 bases. Germline CDR1 LGHNA, CDR2 YNFKEQ. The CDR3 nucleotides read TGTGCCAGCACCCCAAGAGGGGGAGTGGGGAATGAAAAACTGTTTTTT. It translates to CASTPRGGVGNEKLFF.

This clone showed up just a few times. The rearrangement uses TRBV29-1 and TRBJ2-2; the match to TRBD2 covers 8 bases. The CDR3 contains 14 residues. CDR1 SQVTM and CDR2 ANQGSEA come from the germline V gene. Here the CDR3 DNA reads TGCAGTGTGAGGCGGGGGGATAACACCGGGGAGCTGTTTTTT. Amino acids: CSVRRGDNTGELFF.

The rearrangement uses TRBV9 and TRBJ2-6; D ambiguous. This CDR3 is built from 16 residues. Germline V lookup: CDR1 SGDLS, CDR2 YYNGEE. V lost 1 base and J lost 0, with 8 bases in between. For the CDR3, the DNA is TGTGCCAGCAGCGTAAATGGCGGCTCTGGGGCCAACGTCCTGACTTTC. It is translated as CASSVNGGSGANVLTF.

This clone appeared a few times. Different DNA sequences within this sample yield the same CDR3. This chain joins TRBV30 and TRBJ2-1; 13 nucleotides line up with TRBD2. This CDR3 spans 14 amino acids. Germline CDR1 reads GTSNPN; CDR2 reads SVGIG (reference sequence). The J segment lost 4 bases and the V segment lost 3 bases, leaving 0 bases of the junction unmatched. The CDR3: CAWRGLAGYNEQFF. The CDR3 DNA reads TGTGCCTGGAGGGGACTAGCGGGATACAATGAGCAGTTCTTC.

The chain employs TRBV28 and TRBJ1-5, with D unclear. Germline values: CDR1 MDHEN, CDR2 SYDVKM. This CDR3 is built from 14 residues. Trimming took 5 bases from V and 7 from J, leaving 15 bases between them. The CDR3 sequence is CASSLGLNQQPQHF. DNA for the CDR3: TGTGCCAGCAGTCTGGGCCTTAACCAGCAGCCCCAGCATTTT.

This clone was seen a few times. The V call is TRBV13, the J call TRBJ2-3, with D maybe TRBD2 (7 bases). CDR3 length equals 15 residues. V dropped 2 bases and J dropped 4 bases, with 13 bases sitting between them. Germline V gives CDR1 PRHDT, CDR2 FYEKMQ (reference sequence). CDR3 nucleotides: TGTGCCAGCAGCTTAATTGGGGGGGCACCAGATACGCAGTATTTT. Encoded protein: CASSLIGGAPDTQYF.

A few counts support this clone. This chain connects TRBV6-5 to TRBJ1-6; D is unclear. The CDR3 is 12 residues long. Germline V lookup: CDR1 MNHEY, CDR2 SVGAGI. Trimming took off 3 bases at V and 7 bases at J, with 4 bases between the two ends. The CDR3 reads CASSYQNSPLHF. Written as DNA, the CDR3 is TGTGCCAGCAGTTATCAGAATTCACCCCTCCACTTT.

This clone was seen more than once but under ten times. J is TRBJ2-5 and V is TRBV15; D may correspond to TRBD1 or TRBD2 (5 bases each). With 8 bases removed from V and 7 bases from J, the gap between germline ends came to 17 bases. The CDR3 sequence is 13 residues long. The V gene's germline CDR1 is LNHNV and CDR2 YYDKDF (reference sequence). The CDR3 DNA follows: TGTGCCACCGGTTCACCGGGGCGTGGGACCCAGTACTTC. Amino acid sequence: CATGSPGRGTQYF.